This T cell receptor beta chain came from a study of T cells in Graves' hyperthyroidism and ophthalmopathy. What was amplified from RNA transcripts were TCR beta CDR3 regions. HTBI primers were the set used in a first-round RT-PCR of the TCR CDR3. TCRdb re-analysed the multiplex PCR reads in MiXCR, keeping a single row per CDR3 protein. This sample has fewer than 650,000 distinct CDR3 sequences, with about 15% found just once. Fresh peripheral blood, 10 ml, yielded the PBMCs. Turning to this clonotype: A read error may be the cause here, since a much bigger clone is one base away.

This sequence was found in a woman aged 40-49 years with Graves' ophthalmopathy. The sequenced sample was blood.

The CDR3: CAWSGMIWGSYEQYF. The CDR3 region has the DNA TGTGCCTGGAGTGGAATGATATGGGGGTCCTACGAGCAGTACTTC. This chain uses TRBV30 with TRBJ2-7; perhaps D is TRBD1 or TRBD2 (5 bases each). This CDR3 has 15 amino acids. V was clipped by 1 base and J by 1 base, with 14 bases between them. Per the germline V gene, CDR1 is GTSNPN and CDR2 is SVGIG (reference sequence).